These T cell receptor beta chains were read from a single sample in a study of post-analysis software for immune sequencing data. MiXCR was run by TCRdb on the PCR reads, yielding one entry per CDR3 protein. This table holds about 770,000 distinct CDR3 sequences, about half found once. Sequenced input: blood. The source of these receptors is a girl aged 5 to 17 with multiple sclerosis. CDR3s include the opening cysteine and the closing phenylalanine or tryptophan. The D gene is left open where the match is weak. Size values are once, few and many counts, or a class for expanded clones, and some rows have none.

TRBD1	NA	TRBV27	TRBJ1-1	CASSLSTTGTGAEAFF	TGTGCCAGCAGTTTATCCACTACCGGGACAGGGGCTGAAGCTTTCTTT
TRBD2	NA	TRBV6-2/TRBV6-3	TRBJ2-1	CASSAGLAVLNEQFF	TGTGCCAGCAGCGCGGGACTAGCGGTCCTAAATGAGCAGTTCTTC
NA	NA	TRBV3-1	TRBJ2-5	CASSQWDGETQYF	TGTGCCAGCAGCCAATGGGACGGGGAGACCCAGTACTTC
NA	NA	TRBV7-9	TRBJ2-5	CASSVFRETQYF	TGTGCCAGCAGCGTATTCCGGGAGACCCAGTACTTC
NA	NA	TRBV20-1	TRBJ2-1	CSARGPGPVRDEQFF	TGCAGTGCTAGGGGTCCGGGGCCGGTGAGGGATGAGCAGTTCTTC
TRBD2	NA	TRBV9	TRBJ2-7	CASSSGTSGLNPSYEQYF	TGTGCCAGCAGCTCGGGGACTAGCGGATTAAACCCCTCCTACGAGCAGTACTTC
NA	NA	TRBV27	TRBJ2-7	CASSPIGQSSSYEQYF	TGTGCCAGCAGCCCCATTGGACAGTCGAGCTCCTACGAGCAGTACTTC
NA	NA	TRBV28	TRBJ2-4	CASTTDRLRDPRYF	TGTGCCAGCACCACTGACAGGCTAAGGGACCCCAGGTACTTC
NA	few	TRBV7-8	TRBJ2-7	CASSLAAGTSYEQYF	TGTGCCAGCAGCTTAGCGGCAGGGACCTCCTACGAGCAGTACTTC
TRBD1	NA	TRBV7-3	TRBJ2-1	CASSLRGQGGMDEQFF	TGTGCCAGCAGCCTAAGGGGACAGGGGGGTATGGATGAGCAGTTCTTC
TRBD1	few	TRBV9	TRBJ2-1	CASSVASGQGSGEQFF	TGTGCCAGCAGCGTAGCTAGCGGACAGGGGTCGGGGGAGCAGTTCTTC
TRBD1	NA	TRBV4-2	TRBJ1-5	CASSQVPWTGANQPQHF	TGTGCCAGCAGCCAAGTACCCTGGACAGGGGCAAATCAGCCCCAGCATTTT
NA	NA	TRBV4-3	TRBJ2-3	CASSQGGLTTDTQYF	TGCGCCAGCAGCCAAGGGGGCCTTACCACAGATACGCAGTATTTT
TRBD2	NA	TRBV20-1	TRBJ2-3	CSAALAGGLTDTQYF	TGCAGTGCCGCCCTAGCGGGAGGATTGACAGATACGCAGTATTTT
TRBD1	NA	TRBV7-9	TRBJ2-7	CASSRTGKEQYF	TGTGCCAGCTCTAGGACAGGGAAGGAGCAGTACTTC
NA	NA	TRBV7-9	TRBJ2-1	CASSIPLSADEQFF	TGTGCCAGCAGTATTCCTCTCTCGGCCGATGAGCAGTTCTTC
NA	NA	TRBV29-1	TRBJ2-3	CSGRGQLTDTQYF	TGCAGCGGGAGGGGACAGCTCACAGATACGCAGTATTTT
NA	NA	TRBV28	TRBJ2-7	CASHPQGFDEQYF	TGTGCCAGCCACCCACAGGGATTCGACGAGCAGTACTTC
TRBD1	once	TRBV27	TRBJ1-5	CASSLDRGSQPQHF	TGTGCCAGCAGTTTAGACAGGGGCAGTCAGCCCCAGCATTTT
TRBD2	NA	TRBV4-3	TRBJ2-7	CASSQEPSGSIWYEQYF	TGCGCCAGCAGCCAAGAACCTAGCGGGAGCATTTGGTACGAGCAGTACTTC
NA	few	TRBV13	TRBJ2-4	CASSLQTLQNIQYF	TGTGCCAGCAGCCTTCAGACATTACAAAACATTCAGTACTTC
NA	NA	TRBV4-1	TRBJ1-2	CASSQDGPGSTYGYTF	TGCGCCAGCAGCCAAGATGGGCCGGGAAGCACCTATGGCTACACCTTC
TRBD2	NA	TRBV12-3/TRBV12-4	TRBJ2-3	CASGSGLAGTDTQYF	TGTGCCAGCGGATCAGGACTAGCGGGTACAGATACGCAGTATTTT
NA	NA	TRBV29-1	TRBJ2-5	CSVEPDTDPKTQYF	TGCAGCGTTGAACCGGACACCGACCCTAAGACCCAGTACTTC
TRBD2	NA	TRBV20-1	TRBJ2-7	CSAQGLAGASYEQYF	TGCAGTGCCCAGGGACTAGCGGGAGCCTCCTACGAGCAGTACTTC
NA	few	TRBV29-1	TRBJ2-1	CSVPDWNNEQFF	TGCAGCGTCCCTGACTGGAACAATGAGCAGTTCTTC
TRBD1	NA	TRBV5-1	TRBJ2-7	CASSFHRDRVSEQYF	TGCGCCAGCAGCTTCCACCGGGACAGGGTCTCCGAGCAGTACTTC
TRBD2	few	TRBV20-1	TRBJ2-3	CSADPGLAETDTQYF	TGCAGTGCCGATCCGGGACTAGCGGAGACAGATACGCAGTATTTT
NA	NA	TRBV6-5	TRBJ2-3	CASSYRWASGNTDTQYF	TGTGCCAGCAGTTACCGCTGGGCAAGCGGAAACACAGATACGCAGTATTTT
NA	NA	TRBV6-5	TRBJ2-1	CASSYSGGHEQFF	TGTGCCAGCAGTTACTCCGGGGGCCATGAGCAGTTCTTC
TRBD2	NA	TRBV20-1	TRBJ2-1	CSAETSRTYNEQFF	TGCAGTGCGGAGACTAGCAGAACTTACAATGAGCAGTTCTTC
TRBD1	NA	TRBV30	TRBJ2-7	CAWSRTGVHEQYF	TGTGCCTGGAGCCGGACAGGGGTCCACGAGCAGTACTTC
NA	few	TRBV27	TRBJ2-7	CASSTRKGSYEQYF	TGTGCCAGCAGTACCCGGAAGGGGTCCTACGAGCAGTACTTC
NA	few	TRBV20-1	TRBJ2-6	CSASVGPGGANVLTF	TGCAGTGCTAGTGTGGGGCCAGGTGGGGCCAACGTCCTGACTTTC
TRBD1	NA	TRBV7-9	TRBJ2-7	CASSPQGAQGEQYF	TGTGCCAGCAGCCCACAGGGGGCACAGGGGGAGCAGTACTTC